This T cell receptor beta chain was documented in a study of beta chain features in type 1 diabetes. Whole-study findings and limits: For Type 1 diabetes patients, all four CD4+ subsets carried TCRB CDR3s that were moderately but significantly shorter. The naive, central memory and Treg TCRB repertoires looked more alike in patients than they did in healthy donors.

This clone has at least ten counts. Its antigen is not identified. Expressed TCRB transcripts got sequenced, as all isolated RNA was reverse transcribed. Measured with immunoSEQ multiplex PCR; TCRdb has only the in-frame clones, and not every one. Of some 360,000 clones listed, about 10% are singletons. Every participating donor gave one draw, a heparinised blood sample averaging around 100 mL. Trimming cost V 4 bases and J 8 bases, with 14 bases left between them. This CDR3 is built from 14 residues. Germline lookup yields CDR1 MNHNS and CDR2 SASEGT. The gene calls are TRBV6-1 and TRBJ1-4; tentatively, D is TRBD1 (5 bases). The specimen sequenced was central memory CD4+ T cells from blood. This sequence originates from a man younger than 40 with type 1 diabetes. In nucleotides, the CDR3 is TGTGCCAGCAGTGCTGGGGGGAACCGGGAAAAACTGTTTTTT. This gives the protein CASSAGGNREKLFF.